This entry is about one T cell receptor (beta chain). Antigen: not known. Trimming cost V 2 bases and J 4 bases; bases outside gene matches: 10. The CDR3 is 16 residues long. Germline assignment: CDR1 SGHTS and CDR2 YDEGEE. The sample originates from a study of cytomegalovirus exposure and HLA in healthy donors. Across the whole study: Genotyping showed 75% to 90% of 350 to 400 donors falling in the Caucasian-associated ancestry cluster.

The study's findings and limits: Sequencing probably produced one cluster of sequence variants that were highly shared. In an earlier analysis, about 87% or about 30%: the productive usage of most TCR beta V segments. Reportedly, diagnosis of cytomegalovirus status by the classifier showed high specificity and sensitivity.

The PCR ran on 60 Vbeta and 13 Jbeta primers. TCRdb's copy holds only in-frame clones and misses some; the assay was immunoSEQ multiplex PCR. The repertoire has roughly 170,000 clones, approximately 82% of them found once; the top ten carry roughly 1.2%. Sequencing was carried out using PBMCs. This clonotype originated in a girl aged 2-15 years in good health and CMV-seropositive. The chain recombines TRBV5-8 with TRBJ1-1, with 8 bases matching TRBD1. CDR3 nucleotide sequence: TGTGCCAGCAGCTTCACGGGATACAGGGGGGGCACTGAAGCTTTCTTT. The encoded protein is CASSFTGYRGGTEAFF.